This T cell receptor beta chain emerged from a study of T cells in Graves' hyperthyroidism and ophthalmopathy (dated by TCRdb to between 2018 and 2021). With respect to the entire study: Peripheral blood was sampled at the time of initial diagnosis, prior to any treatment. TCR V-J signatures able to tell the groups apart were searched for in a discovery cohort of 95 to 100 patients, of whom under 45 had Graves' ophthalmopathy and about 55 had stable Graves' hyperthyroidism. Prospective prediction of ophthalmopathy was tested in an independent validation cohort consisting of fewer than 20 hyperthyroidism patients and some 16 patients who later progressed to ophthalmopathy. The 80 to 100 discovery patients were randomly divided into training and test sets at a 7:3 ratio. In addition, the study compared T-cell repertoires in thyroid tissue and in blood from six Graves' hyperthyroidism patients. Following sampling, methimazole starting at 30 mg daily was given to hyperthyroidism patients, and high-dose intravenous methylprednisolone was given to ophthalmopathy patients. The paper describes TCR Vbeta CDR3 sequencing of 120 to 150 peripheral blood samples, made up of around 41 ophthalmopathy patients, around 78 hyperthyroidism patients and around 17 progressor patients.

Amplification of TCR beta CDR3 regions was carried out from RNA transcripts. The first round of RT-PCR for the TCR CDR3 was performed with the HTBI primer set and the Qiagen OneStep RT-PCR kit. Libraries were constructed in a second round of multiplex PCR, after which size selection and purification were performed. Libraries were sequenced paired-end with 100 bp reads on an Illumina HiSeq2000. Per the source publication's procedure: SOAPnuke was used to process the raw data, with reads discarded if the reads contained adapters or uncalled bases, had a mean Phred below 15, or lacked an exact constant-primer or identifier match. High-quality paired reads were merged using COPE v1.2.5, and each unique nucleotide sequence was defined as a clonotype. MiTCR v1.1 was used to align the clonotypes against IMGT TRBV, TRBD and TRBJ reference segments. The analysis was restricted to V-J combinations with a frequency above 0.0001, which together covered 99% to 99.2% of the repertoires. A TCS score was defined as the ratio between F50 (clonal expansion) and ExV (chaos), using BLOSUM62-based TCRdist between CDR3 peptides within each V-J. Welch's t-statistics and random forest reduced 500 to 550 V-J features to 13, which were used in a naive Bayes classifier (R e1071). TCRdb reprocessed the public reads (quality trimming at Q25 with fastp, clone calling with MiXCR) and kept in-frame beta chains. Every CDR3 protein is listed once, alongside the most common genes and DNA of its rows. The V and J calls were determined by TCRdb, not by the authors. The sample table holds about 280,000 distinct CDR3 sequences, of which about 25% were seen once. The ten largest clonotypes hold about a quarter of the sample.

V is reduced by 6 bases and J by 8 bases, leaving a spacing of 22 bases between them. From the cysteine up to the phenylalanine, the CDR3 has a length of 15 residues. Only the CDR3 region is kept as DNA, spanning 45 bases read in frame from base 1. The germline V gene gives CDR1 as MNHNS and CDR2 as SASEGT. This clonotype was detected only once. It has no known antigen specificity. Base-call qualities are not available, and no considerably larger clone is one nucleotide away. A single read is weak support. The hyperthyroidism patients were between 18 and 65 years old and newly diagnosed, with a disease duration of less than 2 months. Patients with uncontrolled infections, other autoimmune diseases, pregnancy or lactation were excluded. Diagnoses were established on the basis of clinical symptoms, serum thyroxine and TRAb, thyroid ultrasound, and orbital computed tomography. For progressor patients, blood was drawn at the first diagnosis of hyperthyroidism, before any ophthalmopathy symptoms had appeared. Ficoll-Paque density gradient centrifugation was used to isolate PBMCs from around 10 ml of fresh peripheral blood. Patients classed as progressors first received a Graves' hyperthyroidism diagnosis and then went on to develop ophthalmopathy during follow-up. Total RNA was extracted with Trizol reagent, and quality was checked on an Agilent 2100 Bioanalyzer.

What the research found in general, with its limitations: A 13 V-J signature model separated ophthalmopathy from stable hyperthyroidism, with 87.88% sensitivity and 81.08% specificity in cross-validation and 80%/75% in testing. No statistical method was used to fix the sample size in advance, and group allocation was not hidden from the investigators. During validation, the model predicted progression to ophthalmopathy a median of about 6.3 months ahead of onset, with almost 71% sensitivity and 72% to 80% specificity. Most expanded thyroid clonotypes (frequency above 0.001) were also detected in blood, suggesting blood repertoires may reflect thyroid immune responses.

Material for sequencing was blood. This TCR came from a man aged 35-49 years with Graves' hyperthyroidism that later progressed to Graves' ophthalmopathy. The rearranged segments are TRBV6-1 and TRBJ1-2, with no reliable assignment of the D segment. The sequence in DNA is TGTGCCAGCAGCCCCGCCCGGGGAACCACTCAGGGCTACACCTTC. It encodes CASSPARGTTQGYTF.